The 25 T cell receptor beta chains in this list originate from one sample, sequenced in a study of T cells after yellow fever vaccination. TCRdb independently ran MiXCR on the 5' RACE reads; one entry per CDR3 protein. The sample shows about 320,000 distinct CDR3 sequences, around 6.8% of them seen only once. The source was PBMCs, collected approximately 47 days after the first yellow fever vaccination. These receptors all stem from a young man who received the YFV17D yellow fever vaccine.

The V gene is TRBV5-6, the J gene TRBJ2-1, with D possibly TRBD2 on 6 matching bases. Germline assignment: CDR1 SGHDT and CDR2 YYEEEE. The CDR3 runs to 16 residues. Trimming left V 4 bases short and J 0 bases short, with 14 bases between. For the CDR3, the DNA is TGTGCCAGCAGCAAACATCGGGGGAGCTCCTACAATGAGCAGTTCTTC. Translated, it gives CASSKHRGSSYNEQFF.

This chain joins TRBV12-3 or TRBV12-4 and TRBJ2-3; the match to TRBD1 covers 9 bases. The length of the CDR3 is 16 residues. V dropped 6 bases and J dropped 6; count of bases not matched to a gene: 13. CDR3 sequence reads: CASRKGDRGGWDTQYF. CDR3 sequence (DNA): TGTGCCAGCAGGAAGGGAGACAGGGGGGGGTGGGATACGCAGTATTTT.

This clonotype was seen at least ten times. This chain uses TRBV10-3 with TRBJ2-5; 7 nucleotides align to TRBD2. J was trimmed by 1 base and V by 6 bases; bases with no gene match: 8. Germline CDR1 ENHRY, CDR2 SYGVKD. The CDR3 extends over 15 amino acids. Here the CDR3 reads CAIRPSGASQETQYF. The CDR3, as DNA: TGTGCCATCAGGCCTAGCGGTGCCAGCCAAGAGACCCAGTACTTC.

This clonotype was recorded a few times. The chain uses TRBV24-1 and TRBJ2-3, with no clear D. Trimming took off 4 bases at V and 1 base at J, with 11 bases between the two ends. The CDR3 loop spans 15 amino acids. Germline CDR1 and CDR2: KGHDR and SFDVKD. CDR3 DNA sequence: TGTGCCACCAGTGAGGCCGGACGAGGCACAGATACGCAGTATTTT. Translated, it gives CATSEAGRGTDTQYF.

This clonotype has a handful of counts. The V call is TRBV5-5, the J call TRBJ2-7; D unclear. V was pared by 0 bases and J by 3 bases, with 7 bases between. This CDR3 is built from 13 residues. The V gene's germline CDR1 is SGHKS and CDR2 YYEKEE (reference sequence). The CDR3, as DNA: TGTGCCAGCAGCTTGGAAGACGACTACGAGCAGTACGTC. Translation gives CASSLEDDYEQYV.

The chain employs TRBV11-1 and TRBJ2-7; D may match TRBD1 or TRBD2 (7 bases each). With 5 bases removed from V and 2 bases from J, the gap between germline ends came to 28 bases. The CDR3 length is 19 residues. CDR1 SGHAT and CDR2 FQDESV come from the germline V gene (reference sequence). The CDR3 sequence is CASSHSGGTADIKTYEQYV. DNA for the CDR3: TGTGCCAGCAGCCATTCCGGGGGGACAGCCGATATCAAGACCTACGAGCAGTACGTC.

This clonotype showed up just a few times. This chain links TRBV6-2 or TRBV6-3 with TRBJ2-1; 7 bases are a match to TRBD1. The CDR3 sequence is 21 residues long. The J segment lost 0 bases and the V segment lost 1 base, leaving 18 bases of the junction unmatched. The germline V gene encodes CDR1 MNHEY and CDR2 SVGEGT. The CDR3 DNA reads TGTGCCAGCAGTTACTATGATGCTTACGACTCGGACAGGTCCTCCTACAATGAGCAGTTCTTC. Its protein is CASSYYDAYDSDRSSYNEQFF.

This clonotype has at least ten counts. This chain connects TRBV12-5 to TRBJ2-5, with TRBD2 identical over 10 bases. CDR1 and CDR2 (germline): LGHNT, FRNRAP. CDR3 length: 17 amino acids. V shed 4 bases and J 0 bases; nucleotides not matched to a gene: 8. In DNA form, the CDR3 reads TGTGCTAGTGGTTGGGCCCCTAGCGGGGGCCACCAAGAGACCCAGTACTTC. This gives the protein CASGWAPSGGHQETQYF.

The chain couples TRBV4-1 to TRBJ2-3; 10 bases map to TRBD2. V shed 9 bases and J 0 bases; nucleotides not matched to a gene: 3. The CDR3 is 14 residues long. Germline V CDR1 and CDR2: MGHRA, YSYEKL. The CDR3 DNA sequence: TGCGCCAGTAAGCGGGGGGGGAGCACAGATACGCAGTATTTT. The encoded protein is CASKRGGSTDTQYF.

This chain connects TRBV20-1 to TRBJ1-1; a possible D gene is TRBD1 (5 bases). Germline values: CDR1 DFQATT, CDR2 SNEGSKA (reference sequence). The germline V and J ends were trimmed by 2 bases and 10 bases, with 20 bases remaining between them. The CDR3 runs 14 residues. The CDR3 is CSARHPPGDLGAFF. In nucleotides, the CDR3 is TGCAGTGCTAGACACCCCCCGGGGGATCTCGGAGCTTTCTTT.

This clonotype was seen a handful of times. The V and J genes are TRBV28 and TRBJ2-3; no reliable D call. V lost 5 bases and J lost 5, with 14 bases in between. This CDR3 is built from 14 residues. Per the germline V gene, CDR1 is MDHEN and CDR2 is SYDVKM. The CDR3 region is CASSTGPPEDTQYF. In DNA, the CDR3 is TGTGCCAGCAGTACGGGCCCCCCGGAAGATACGCAGTATTTT. The full variable domain, rest sourced from reference TRBV28 and TRBJ2-3, is DVKVTQSSRYLVKRTGEKVFLECVQDMDHENMFWYRQDPGLGLRLIYFSYDVKMKEKGDIPEGYSVSREKKERFSLILESASTNQTSMYLCASSTGPPEDTQYFGPGTRLTVL.

The J gene is TRBJ2-6, the V gene TRBV4-2, with a possible D match to TRBD1 (5 bases). From germline, CDR1 is LGHNA and CDR2 YNFKEQ. V was pared by 1 base and J by 3 bases, with 13 bases between. There are 17 residues in the CDR3. The DNA for the CDR3 is TGTGCCAGCAGCCAAGGCAGGGCTGTTTATGGGGCCAACGTCCTGACTTTC. As protein: CASSQGRAVYGANVLTF.

The table lists this clonotype with a few counts. V and J are TRBV5-4 and TRBJ2-3; 12 bases are a match to TRBD2. This CDR3 has 15 residues. CDR1 is SGHNT, CDR2 YYREEE, per germline (reference sequence). The junction had 5 bases not matched to a gene; V was cut back by 5 bases and J by 4 bases. CDR3 sequence reads: CASRRLAGDPDTQYF. The CDR3 DNA reads as TGTGCCAGCAGGCGACTAGCGGGGGACCCAGATACGCAGTATTTT.

The gene calls are TRBV18 and TRBJ2-2; 7 nucleotides match TRBD1. This CDR3 spans 15 amino acids. With V trimmed by 5 bases and J by 6 bases, 9 bases remained unmatched. The germline CDR1 and CDR2 sequences are KGHSH and LQKENI. In DNA, the CDR3 is TGTGCCAGCTCAACGACAGGGAAAAGGGCCGGGGAGCTGTTTTTT. This encodes CASSTTGKRAGELFF.

This clonotype was observed many times. The genes are TRBV20-1 and TRBJ2-1; the match to TRBD2 covers 13 bases. CDR3 length: 14 residues. Germline values: CDR1 DFQATT, CDR2 SNEGSKA (reference sequence). CDR3 bases: TGCAGCGGCCCGGGACTAGCGGGGAAGAATGAGCAGTTCTTC. This sequence encodes CSGPGLAGKNEQFF.

The table lists this clonotype with many counts. The rearrangement joins TRBV4-3 to TRBJ1-1; D call uncertain. The germline V gene has CDR1 LGHNA and CDR2 YSLEER. The CDR3 extends over 17 amino acids. The V end lost 3 bases, the J end lost 0 bases, and 17 bases lay between the germline ends. The CDR3 loop reads CASSQYNSYGLNTEAFF. The CDR3 DNA follows: TGCGCCAGCAGCCAGTACAATTCCTACGGCCTGAACACTGAAGCTTTCTTT.

In this sample, this clonotype turned up a few times. The V gene is TRBV7-9, the J gene TRBJ2-3; no clear D gene. V was cut by 8 bases and J by 6 bases, with 12 bases left in between. CDR3 length equals 12 residues. CDR1 and CDR2 from the germline V gene are SEHNR and FQNEAQ (reference sequence). DNA of the CDR3: TGTGCCAGCCTTACAATCACGGATACGCAGTATTTT. Its translation is CASLTITDTQYF.

The J gene is TRBJ2-1, the V gene TRBV7-9; 12 nucleotides align to TRBD2. This CDR3 region has 16 residues. V gave up 1 base and J gave up 10 bases; unmatched junction bases: 8. The germline V gene encodes CDR1 SEHNR and CDR2 FQNEAQ (reference sequence). This chain's CDR3 is CASSLVSLAGGREQFF. In DNA, the CDR3 is TGTGCCAGCAGCTTAGTGTCCCTAGCGGGGGGGCGAGAGCAGTTCTTC.

The chain employs TRBV7-3 and TRBJ1-6; D is undetermined. This CDR3 spans 14 amino acids. Per the germline V gene, CDR1 is SGHTA and CDR2 is FQGTGA. V gave up 3 bases and J gave up 2 bases, with 5 bases separating them. In DNA form, the CDR3 reads TGTGCCAGCAGCTTTGAGCCCTATAATTCACCCCTCCACTTT. Encoded protein: CASSFEPYNSPLHF.

This clonotype was seen at least ten times. V gene TRBV18 combines with J gene TRBJ2-5; D is undetermined. Germline CDR1 KGHSH, CDR2 LQKENI. V was clipped by 6 bases and J by 5 bases, with 10 bases between them. This CDR3 comprises 12 residues. In DNA, the CDR3 is TGTGCCAGCTCGTATGCGGAGGAGACCCAGTACTTC. Encoded protein: CASSYAEETQYF.

This clonotype was detected only a few times. CDR3 amino acids: CASTGDSYEQYV. DNA for the CDR3: TGTGCCAGCACCGGGGACAGCTACGAGCAGTACGTC. This chain connects TRBV7-9 to TRBJ2-7, with 7 bases matching TRBD1. The CDR3 has 12 amino acids. Germline V gene data show CDR1 as SEHNR and CDR2 as FQNEAQ (reference sequence). V gave up 7 bases and J gave up 3 bases; unmatched junction bases: 3.

This clonotype was observed a few times. An end of the junction does not agree with germline; a read error may underlie this. This rearrangement joins TRBV6-2 or TRBV6-3 to TRBJ1-5; D is undetermined. This CDR3 has 12 amino acids. Germline V gene lookup returns CDR1 MNHEY and CDR2 SVGEGT. The CDR3 bases are TGTGCCAGCAGCTACTCGTCTCAGCCCCAGCATTTT. Its translation is CASSYSSQPQHF.

V and J are TRBV29-1 and TRBJ1-1; perhaps TRBD1 as D (6 bases). This CDR3 has 14 residues. Germline CDR1 is SQVTM and CDR2 is ANQGSEA. V lost 4 bases and J lost 6, with 18 bases in between. The CDR3 loop reads CSVVPGAGSAEAFF. The CDR3 DNA reads as TGCAGCGTTGTACCAGGGGCGGGCAGCGCTGAAGCTTTCTTT.

This clonotype was recorded a few times. This chain joins TRBV12-3 or TRBV12-4 and TRBJ1-6; D is ambiguous. CDR3 length: 13 residues. V lost 2 bases, J lost 10 bases, and 9 bases lay in between. CDR3 sequence (DNA): TGTGCCAGCAGTTTAAGTCCGTTGTCACCCCTCCACTTT. Translating gives CASSLSPLSPLHF.

The chain carries TRBV9 and TRBJ2-3; 11 bases are shared with TRBD1. V gave up 2 bases and J gave up 1 base; unmatched junction bases: 6. CDR1 and CDR2 from the germline V gene are SGDLS and YYNGEE. The CDR3 is 17 residues long. As DNA, the CDR3 is TGTGCCAGCAGCGTGGGGACAGGGGGATTTGGCACAGATACGCAGTATTTT. Encoded protein: CASSVGTGGFGTDTQYF. Full variable domain (rest looked up from reference TRBV9 and TRBJ2-3): DSGVTQTPKHLITATGQRVTLRCSPRSGDLSVYWYQQSLDQGLQFLIQYYNGEERAKGNILERFSAQQFPDLHSELNLSSLELGDSALYFCASSVGTGGFGTDTQYFGPGTRLTVL.